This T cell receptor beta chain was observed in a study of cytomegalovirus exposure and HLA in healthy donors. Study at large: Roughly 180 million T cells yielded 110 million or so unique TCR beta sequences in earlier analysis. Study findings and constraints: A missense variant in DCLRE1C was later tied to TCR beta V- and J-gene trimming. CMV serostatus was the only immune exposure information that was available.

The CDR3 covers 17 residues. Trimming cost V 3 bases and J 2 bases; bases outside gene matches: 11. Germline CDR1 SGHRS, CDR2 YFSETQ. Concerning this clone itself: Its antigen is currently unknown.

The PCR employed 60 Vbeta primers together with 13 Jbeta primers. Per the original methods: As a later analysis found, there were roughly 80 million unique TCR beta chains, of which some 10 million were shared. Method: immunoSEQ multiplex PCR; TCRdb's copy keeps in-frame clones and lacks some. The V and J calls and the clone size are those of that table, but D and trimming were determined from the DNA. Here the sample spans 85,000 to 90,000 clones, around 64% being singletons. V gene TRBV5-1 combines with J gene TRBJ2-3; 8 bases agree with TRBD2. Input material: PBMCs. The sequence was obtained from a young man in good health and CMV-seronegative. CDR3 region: CASSSELAASITDTQYF. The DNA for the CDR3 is TGCGCCAGCAGCTCGGAACTAGCGGCCTCTATCACAGATACGCAGTATTTT.